These T cell receptor beta chains were read from a single sample in a study of T-cell reconstitution after alpha-beta-depleted transplantation in children. TCRdb analysed the PCR reads with MiXCR anew, one entry per CDR3 protein. The table has 250,000 to 300,000 distinct CDR3 sequences, 7.5% to 9% seen once. Sequences were derived from peripheral blood, sampled 360 days after TCRalphabeta/CD19-depleted stem cell transplant. The receptors were sampled from a female patient aged 2 to 10 who had a stem cell transplant for Fanconi anemia, so the T cells may come from the graft donor. The CDR3 runs from the conserved cysteine through the conserved F or W. Fields, in order: CDR3 DNA, CDR3 protein, D gene, J gene, V gene, clone size, CDR3 length. A D gene is named only where the DNA matches it firmly. Rows may omit the clone size; those that give it use once, few, many or a size class.

TGTGCCAGCAGCCACTCCTCGGGATATAGCAATCAGCCCCAGCATTTT,CASSHSSGYSNQPQHF,.,TRBJ1-5,TRBV27,few,16
TGTGCCAGCAGTACTACCCAAGGACAGGGGTATATGAATGAGCAGTTCTTC,CASSTTQGQGYMNEQFF,TRBD1,TRBJ2-1,TRBV6-2/TRBV6-3,.,17
TGTGCCAGCAGCCTCGGACAGGGTCGGACCGGGGAGCTGTTTTTT,CASSLGQGRTGELFF,TRBD1,TRBJ2-2,TRBV7-2,many,15
TGTGCCAGCAGTCCAACCTCGACAGGGTTGAACACTGAAGCTTTCTTT,CASSPTSTGLNTEAFF,TRBD1,TRBJ1-1,TRBV12-3/TRBV12-4,few,16
TGTGCCAGTAGTTGGGGGGTCGACAATGAGCAGTTCTTC,CASSWGVDNEQFF,.,TRBJ2-1,TRBV19,many,13
TGTGCCAGCAGTCGGACTAGTCGTTTCACCGGGGAGCTGTTTTTT,CASSRTSRFTGELFF,TRBD2,TRBJ2-2,TRBV28,many,15
TGTGCCAGCAGCGACAGGGATGGCTACACCTTC,CASSDRDGYTF,TRBD1,TRBJ1-2,TRBV7-9,.,11
TGTGCCAGCAGTGAAGTAGCGGGGGCCTACAATGAGCAGTTCTTC,CASSEVAGAYNEQFF,TRBD2,TRBJ2-1,TRBV2,few,15
TGTGCCAGCAGCTTAATTGCGGGATACCATGAGCAGTTCTTC,CASSLIAGYHEQFF,.,TRBJ2-1,TRBV7-3,many,14
TGCGCCAGCAGCGTCCGCGAGGCGAACACTGAAGCTTTCTTT,CASSVREANTEAFF,.,TRBJ1-1,TRBV5-1,many,14
TGCGCCAGCAGCGGGGGACTAGCGGGCCTCTCTGGGGCCAACGTCCTGACTTTC,CASSGGLAGLSGANVLTF,TRBD2,TRBJ2-6,TRBV5-1,few,18
TGCGCCAGCAGCCTTGATGGACACCTCCCAGAGACCCAGTACTTC,CASSLDGHLPETQYF,.,TRBJ2-5,TRBV5-1,many,15
TGTGCCAGCAGCTTGGCCCGGGAAGGTACGCAGTATTTT,CASSLAREGTQYF,.,TRBJ2-3,TRBV7-6,many,13
TGTGCCAGCTCAGGGTTCGAGCAGTACTTC,CASSGFEQYF,.,TRBJ2-7,TRBV2,many,10
TGCAGTGCTAGAGCTAGCGGGGGGAACGGGGAGCTGTTTTTT,CSARASGGNGELFF,TRBD2,TRBJ2-2,TRBV20-1,many,14
TGTGCCATCAGTGAGTCACGGGCGGGGGAGACCCAGTACTTC,CAISESRAGETQYF,.,TRBJ2-5,TRBV10-3,.,14
TGTGCCAGCAGTAGGACTAGCGGCTCCTACGAGCAGTACTTC,CASSRTSGSYEQYF,TRBD2,TRBJ2-7,TRBV27,many,14
TGCAGTGCTAGAGATCAGCTAGCGGGGGGGCAATATACGCAGTATTTT,CSARDQLAGGQYTQYF,TRBD2,TRBJ2-3,TRBV20-1,many,16
TGTGCCAGCAGCCAAGTACGCAGCGGGGGGGCCGAGACCCAGTACTTC,CASSQVRSGGAETQYF,TRBD2,TRBJ2-5,TRBV3-1,few,16
TGCGCCAGCAGCTTGTCGGCCAATGAGCAGTTCTTC,CASSLSANEQFF,.,TRBJ2-1,TRBV5-1,.,12
TGTGCCAGCAGAACCCTAGCGGGAGGGTACAATGAGCAGTTCTTC,CASRTLAGGYNEQFF,TRBD2,TRBJ2-1,TRBV2,many,15
TGTGCCAGCAGCCGGGACCGCGAAAAACTGTTTTTT,CASSRDREKLFF,.,TRBJ1-4,TRBV6-5,.,12
TGTGCCAGCGCGCTGGCTGGGGGACGGAACAATGAGCAGTTCTTC,CASALAGGRNNEQFF,.,TRBJ2-1,TRBV21-1,many,15
TGTGCCACCACCGTCGCTCGGGGCCGGGTGAACACCGGGGAGCTGTTTTTT,CATTVARGRVNTGELFF,.,TRBJ2-2,TRBV24-1,many,17
TGTGCCAGCAGTCTTTCGGAGGGTGTCTATAATTCACCCCTCCACTTT,CASSLSEGVYNSPLHF,.,TRBJ1-6,TRBV7-9,.,16
TGTGCCAGCAGTTACTCGTCAGGCTACTATGGCTACACCTTC,CASSYSSGYYGYTF,.,TRBJ1-2,TRBV6-2/TRBV6-3,many,14
TGCAGCGTTGCACTAGCCTACGAGCAGTACTTC,CSVALAYEQYF,.,TRBJ2-7,TRBV29-1,.,11
TGTGCCACAAGGACCCTGATTGATTCACCCCTCCACTTT,CATRTLIDSPLHF,.,TRBJ1-6,TRBV30,few,13
TGCAGTGCTACGGGACTAGCGGGAGGCTCTAGCACAGATACGCAGTATTTT,CSATGLAGGSSTDTQYF,TRBD2,TRBJ2-3,TRBV20-1,few,17
TGCAGTGCTCTGAAGGGGTCCGCAGATACGCAGTATTTT,CSALKGSADTQYF,.,TRBJ2-3,TRBV20-1,few,13
TGCGCCAGCAGCTTCCTGACGGGCAATGAAAAACTGTTTTTT,CASSFLTGNEKLFF,.,TRBJ1-4,TRBV5-1,few,14
TGTGCCAGCAGTTACTCGAGGGCAACTAATGAAAAACTGTTTTTT,CASSYSRATNEKLFF,.,TRBJ1-4,TRBV6-5,few,15
TGTGCCACTGGGACAGGGAGAACGGATACGCAGTATTTT,CATGTGRTDTQYF,TRBD1,TRBJ2-3,TRBV10-3,many,13
TGTGCCATCAGTGACCCAGCGGGGGCTAGTTACAATGAGCAGTTCTTC,CAISDPAGASYNEQFF,TRBD2,TRBJ2-1,TRBV10-3,.,16
TGTGCCAGCAGTTTTTCCAGGTCTGGCTACACCTTC,CASSFSRSGYTF,.,TRBJ1-2,TRBV12-3/TRBV12-4,few,12
TGTGCCATCAGTGAGGGACAGGGGGCTCGGAGCAATCAGCCCCAGCATTTT,CAISEGQGARSNQPQHF,TRBD1,TRBJ1-5,TRBV10-3,.,17
TGTGCCAGCAGCGTGGGGAGCGGATCGACCTACGAGCAGTACTTC,CASSVGSGSTYEQYF,.,TRBJ2-7,TRBV9,few,15
.,CASSTSRNYGYTF,.,TRBJ1-2,TRBV28,.,13
TGTGCCAGCAGCCAAGAAGCGGGGGAAGACGAGCAGTACTTC,CASSQEAGEDEQYF,TRBD2,TRBJ2-7,TRBV14,.,14
TGTGCCAGCTCACCAAGAGAGCAGTTCTTC,CASSPREQFF,.,TRBJ2-1,TRBV18,many,10
TGTGCCAGCAGCTTAGAACCCCGGCCCTATGGCTACACCTTC,CASSLEPRPYGYTF,.,TRBJ1-2,TRBV11-2,.,14
TGTGCCAGCAGCTACAGCGGGGGGCACGGAAACACCATATATTTT,CASSYSGGHGNTIYF,.,TRBJ1-3,TRBV7-9,few,15
TGCAGCGTCGTGGGCCTAGGAGGGGAAAAACTGTTTTTT,CSVVGLGGEKLFF,.,TRBJ1-4,TRBV29-1,many,13
TGTGCCACCAGCGAGGGACAGAAAGAGACCCAGTACTTC,CATSEGQKETQYF,TRBD1,TRBJ2-5,TRBV24-1,many,13
TGTGCCATCAGTGGGGTAGCGGGAGGGGACAATGAGCAGTTCTTC,CAISGVAGGDNEQFF,TRBD2,TRBJ2-1,TRBV10-3,.,15
TGTGCCAGCAGCCAAGAGGTCGTCTACGAGCAGTACTTC,CASSQEVVYEQYF,.,TRBJ2-7,TRBV14,.,13
TGTGCCAGCAGCTTTCTGGGGTCGCAGAACACCGGGGAGCTGTTTTTT,CASSFLGSQNTGELFF,.,TRBJ2-2,TRBV7-2,many,16
TGTGCCAGCAGTAAGGGGGAACCCCAGCATTTT,CASSKGEPQHF,.,TRBJ1-5,TRBV6-2/TRBV6-3,few,11
TGCGCCAGCAGCCAAGTCACGGGTGCAGGACATTCACAAGAGACCCAGTACTTC,CASSQVTGAGHSQETQYF,.,TRBJ2-5,TRBV4-3,many,18
TGTGCCAGCAGCCTACTACGACTAGCGCCCCCTCTACAAGAGACCCAGTACTTC,CASSLLRLAPPLQETQYF,TRBD2,TRBJ2-5,TRBV3-1,few,18
TGTGCCAGCAGTTTATCGGCAGGGGCGGGTTCACCCCTCCACTTT,CASSLSAGAGSPLHF,.,TRBJ1-6,TRBV27,few,15
TGCGCCAGCAGCTCACTAGCGGGCAGCTCCTACAATGAGCAGTTCTTC,CASSSLAGSSYNEQFF,TRBD2,TRBJ2-1,TRBV5-1,few,16
TGTGCCAGCAGTGACCGCCTAAACTCAGGGGGATGCTCTGGAAACACCATATATTTT,CASSDRLNSGGCSGNTIYF,TRBD1,TRBJ1-3,TRBV6-4,many,19
TGTGCCAGCAGCAGGACCAGGGTCGATAGTGAAAAACTGTTTTTT,CASSRTRVDSEKLFF,.,TRBJ1-4,TRBV5-5,.,15
TGTGCCAGCAGGGGGGTTGGTACGCAGTATTTT,CASRGVGTQYF,.,TRBJ2-3,TRBV2,many,11
TGCGCCAGCAGCCCGTCGTGGCGTCACCCCGGAGCTTTCTTT,CASSPSWRHPGAFF,.,TRBJ1-1,TRBV5-1,few,14
TGTGCCAGCAGCCCGGGACAGCTCAATGAGCAGTTCTTC,CASSPGQLNEQFF,TRBD1,TRBJ2-1,TRBV7-9,many,13